These T cell receptor beta chains were read from a single sample in a study of blood T cell repertoires in COVID-19. Generated by immunoSEQ multiplex PCR, the TCRdb table keeps only in-frame clones and is missing some. The data hold about 210,000 clones, with about 86% observed a single time. The sample comprised PBMCs or T cells enriched from blood (not recorded which). The receptor source for this set is a woman aged 40-49 years in a cohort exposed to, infected with or recovered from COVID-19 (not recorded which). CDR3s include the opening cysteine and the closing phenylalanine or tryptophan. D genes are given only for firm matches. The listing skips clone size in some rows; elsewhere it reads once, few, many or a size class.

CDR3 protein: CASSHQGVEAKNIQYF
V gene: TRBV19
D gene: .
clone size: .
J gene: TRBJ2-4

CDR3 protein: CASSLSDRDSYEQYF
V gene: TRBV11-2
D gene: TRBD1
clone size: .
J gene: TRBJ2-7

CDR3 protein: CASSMGLAVRGEQYF
V gene: TRBV19
D gene: TRBD2
clone size: few
J gene: TRBJ2-7

CDR3 protein: CARSGQQLYEQFF
V gene: TRBV2
D gene: TRBD1
clone size: .
J gene: TRBJ2-1

CDR3 protein: CAWRMDRAGGYTF
V gene: TRBV30
D gene: TRBD1
clone size: .
J gene: TRBJ1-2

CDR3 protein: CASSYGTSGYEQYF
V gene: TRBV19
D gene: TRBD2
clone size: .
J gene: TRBJ2-7

CDR3 protein: CASSGRQGPYGYTF
V gene: TRBV5-1
D gene: TRBD1
clone size: .
J gene: TRBJ1-2

CDR3 protein: CASSPGIHSNQPQHF
V gene: TRBV18
D gene: .
clone size: .
J gene: TRBJ1-5

CDR3 protein: CSVEDHQGADEKLFF
V gene: TRBV29-1
D gene: TRBD1
clone size: .
J gene: TRBJ1-4

CDR3 protein: CASSYSKNLDSRWKYF
V gene: TRBV6-5
D gene: .
clone size: .
J gene: TRBJ2-4

CDR3 protein: CASSLRVVAQETQYF
V gene: TRBV6-2/TRBV6-3
D gene: .
clone size: .
J gene: TRBJ2-5

CDR3 protein: CASSLSRGPGRGYTF
V gene: TRBV28
D gene: .
clone size: .
J gene: TRBJ1-2

CDR3 protein: CASSVVGQGPFVGYTF
V gene: TRBV9
D gene: TRBD1
clone size: once
J gene: TRBJ1-2

CDR3 protein: CASSYSESFTEAFF
V gene: TRBV27
D gene: .
clone size: .
J gene: TRBJ1-1

CDR3 protein: CASSSRSGANVLTF
V gene: TRBV19
D gene: .
clone size: .
J gene: TRBJ2-6

CDR3 protein: CAWALEAGRAEQFF
V gene: TRBV30
D gene: TRBD2
clone size: .
J gene: TRBJ2-1

CDR3 protein: CSLGGPGGYTF
V gene: TRBV29-1
D gene: .
clone size: .
J gene: TRBJ1-2

CDR3 protein: CSVEPAYNEQFF
V gene: TRBV29-1
D gene: .
clone size: .
J gene: TRBJ2-1

CDR3 protein: CASSTQGWNEQFF
V gene: TRBV7-9
D gene: .
clone size: .
J gene: TRBJ2-1

CDR3 protein: CASSPPPGTGGADGYTF
V gene: TRBV2
D gene: TRBD1
clone size: .
J gene: TRBJ1-2

CDR3 protein: CASSHGHSYEQYF
V gene: TRBV14
D gene: .
clone size: few
J gene: TRBJ2-7

CDR3 protein: CASSPAEDLKQFF
V gene: TRBV6-5
D gene: .
clone size: few
J gene: TRBJ2-1

CDR3 protein: CASSWADRVWHGYTF
V gene: TRBV5-6
D gene: TRBD1
clone size: .
J gene: TRBJ1-2

CDR3 protein: CASNVPPEAGRTDTQYF
V gene: TRBV7-9
D gene: .
clone size: .
J gene: TRBJ2-3

CDR3 protein: CASTPGWATDTQYF
V gene: TRBV27
D gene: .
clone size: .
J gene: TRBJ2-3